The 19 T cell receptor beta chains below all came from one sample that was sequenced in a study of cytomegalovirus exposure and HLA in healthy donors. The PCR employed 60 Vbeta primers together with 13 Jbeta primers. The data were produced by immunoSEQ multiplex PCR, yet TCRdb's version contains in-frame clones alone and is incomplete. This table has fewer than 150,000 clones, about 82% appearing once. The sequenced material came from PBMCs. The receptors were sampled from a man aged 25 to 45 in good health and CMV-seronegative.

V is TRBV27 and J is TRBJ2-1; 10 nucleotides agree with TRBD1. Germline CDR1 MNHEY, CDR2 SMNVEV (reference sequence). V lost 2 bases, J lost 7 bases, and 23 bases stayed unmatched. This CDR3 is built from 21 residues. The CDR3, as DNA: TGTGCCAGCAGTTTAAGGATGAGGACAGGGGGATTCTTAGCGGCCCGGAATGAGCAGTTCTTC. It encodes CASSLRMRTGGFLAARNEQFF.

The genes are TRBV25-1 and TRBJ1-1; no firm D call. Germline CDR1 is MGHDK and CDR2 is SYGVNS. The CDR3 is 14 amino acids. V lost 5 bases and J 1 base, leaving 11 bases between the germline ends. CDR3 DNA: TGTGCCAGCAGTAGCGGGGTTTCGAACACTGAAGCTTTCTTT. It codes for CASSSGVSNTEAFF.

The V call is TRBV9, the J call TRBJ2-7, with D possibly matching TRBD2 (6 bases). CDR1 is SGDLS, CDR2 YYNGEE, per germline. The CDR3 consists of 13 residues. V dropped 4 bases and J dropped 0 bases, with 8 bases sitting between them. CDR3 loop: CASSSGPSYEQYF. In DNA, the CDR3 is TGTGCCAGCAGCAGCGGGCCCTCCTACGAGCAGTACTTC.

The rearrangement joins TRBV5-4 to TRBJ2-5; 9 bases agree with TRBD2. Germline V gives CDR1 SGHNT, CDR2 YYREEE (reference sequence). CDR3 size: 16 residues. J gave up 2 bases and V 4 bases, and 9 bases lay outside the gene matches. The DNA for the CDR3 is TGTGCCAGCAGCGACGGGGGCGGGAGGGGACAAGAGACCCAGTACTTC. This encodes CASSDGGGRGQETQYF.

The V call is TRBV6-1, the J call TRBJ1-2; D is unresolved. The germline V gene has CDR1 MNHNS and CDR2 SASEGT. V was cut by 4 bases and J by 1 base, with 7 bases left in between. There are 13 residues in the CDR3. CDR3 in DNA: TGTGCCAGCAGTGTTGACAATAACTATGGCTACACCTTC. It yields the protein CASSVDNNYGYTF.

The V and J genes are TRBV7-6 and TRBJ2-7, with 7 nucleotides matching TRBD1. V was clipped by 9 bases and J by 0 bases; unmatched bases: 5. Germline values: CDR1 SGHVS, CDR2 FNYEAQ. The CDR3 consists of 13 residues. The CDR3 region is CASRQGPSYEQYF. For the CDR3, the DNA is TGTGCCAGTCGACAGGGACCCTCCTACGAGCAGTACTTC.

The CDR3 here is CASSQPGLAGAGELFF. The CDR3 coding sequence is TGTGCCAGCAGCCAACCGGGACTAGCGGGGGCCGGGGAGCTGTTTTTT. J is TRBJ2-2 and V is TRBV5-6; 14 nucleotides match TRBD2. Germline V gene sequence: CDR1 SGHDT, CDR2 YYEEEE. The CDR3 has 16 amino acids. V lost 4 bases to trimming and J lost 6 bases; unmatched junction nucleotides: 5.

The chain recombines TRBV4-2 with TRBJ2-7; TRBD2 matches 11 bases. The V gene's germline CDR1 is LGHNA and CDR2 YNFKEQ. The CDR3 contains 15 residues. With V trimmed by 4 bases and J by 1 base, 3 bases remained unmatched. This CDR3 is CASSPGLAESYEQYF. The CDR3 coding sequence is TGTGCCAGCAGCCCGGGACTAGCGGAATCCTACGAGCAGTACTTC.

This chain links TRBV5-4 with TRBJ2-6; D is unclear. The V gene lost 0 bases and the J gene lost 0 bases, with 4 bases spanning the gap. The germline V gene encodes CDR1 SGHNT and CDR2 YYREEE (reference sequence). This CDR3 is 15 amino acids long. Here the CDR3 DNA reads TGTGCCAGCAGCTTGGACAGCTCTGGGGCCAACGTCCTGACTTTC. Translation gives CASSLDSSGANVLTF. The full variable domain, completed using reference TRBV5-4 and TRBJ2-6, is ETGVTQSPTHLIKTRGQQVTLRCSSQSGHNTVSWYQQALGQGPQFIFQYYREEENGRGNFPPRFSGLQFPNYSSELNVNALELDDSALYLCASSLDSSGANVLTFGAGSRLTVL.

Note on this clone: Relative to the germline gene, one junction end is altered; a read error may explain this. The genes are TRBV6-5 and TRBJ1-1, with 8 nucleotides matching TRBD1. Germline CDR1 and CDR2: MNHEY and SVGAGI. The CDR3 loop spans 16 amino acids. The CDR3 DNA sequence: TGTGCCAGCACTTACAGACAGGGGACAAGGAACACTGAAGCTTTCTTT. It translates to CASTYRQGTRNTEAFF.

The CDR3 spells CASSQDRASGDSYEQYF. Here the CDR3 DNA reads TGCGCCAGCAGCCAAGATCGGGCTAGCGGGGACTCCTACGAGCAGTACTTC. The gene calls are TRBV4-1 and TRBJ2-7; 9 bases agree with TRBD2. V lost 0 bases and J lost 0; bases outside the gene matches: 6. The CDR3 sequence is 17 residues long. Germline CDR1 reads MGHRA; CDR2 reads YSYEKL.

The rearrangement links TRBV2 to TRBJ1-6; TRBD1 is a possible D gene (6 bases). The CDR3 has 15 residues. Germline assignment: CDR1 SNHLY and CDR2 FYNNEI. V lost 7 bases and J 6 bases, leaving 16 bases between the germline ends. CDR3 region: CASTRTALGNSPLHF. CDR3 in DNA: TGTGCCAGCACCCGGACAGCACTAGGTAATTCACCCCTCCACTTT.

The chain is built from TRBV2 and TRBJ2-7; 11 nucleotides match TRBD2. Germline V gives CDR1 SNHLY, CDR2 FYNNEI. V shed 9 bases and J 2 bases; nucleotides not matched to a gene: 6. The CDR3 contains 14 residues. The CDR3 coding sequence is TGTGCCAGTCTAGCGGGAGGTAACCCCTACGAGCAGTACTTC. Translating gives CASLAGGNPYEQYF.

This rearrangement joins TRBV27 to TRBJ2-1; 11 bases line up with TRBD2. The V segment lost 6 bases and the J segment 4 bases; nucleotides outside the gene matches: 8. Germline CDR1 reads MNHEY; CDR2 reads SMNVEV (reference sequence). The CDR3 loop spans 16 amino acids. The CDR3 DNA reads as TGTGCCAGCAGGGGGGGGGTAGCGGGAGGGTACAATGAGCAGTTCTTC. Encoded protein: CASRGGVAGGYNEQFF.

This clone was counted a few times. The gene calls are TRBV2 and TRBJ1-1; 8 positions match TRBD1. CDR3 length: 11 residues. Germline-derived CDR1 and CDR2 are SNHLY and FYNNEI. The ends lost 9 bases at V and 7 bases at J; junction bases unmatched: 4. CDR3 region: CASRTGREAFF. CDR3 bases: TGTGCCAGTAGGACAGGGCGTGAAGCTTTCTTT.

The V gene is TRBV18, the J gene TRBJ2-1; 7 bases align to TRBD1. Germline CDR1 reads KGHSH; CDR2 reads LQKENI. The CDR3 length is 13 residues. V gave up 4 bases and J gave up 5 bases; unmatched junction bases: 2. DNA for the CDR3: TGTGCCAGCTCACTGACAGGGAACAATGAGCAGTTCTTC. It translates to CASSLTGNNEQFF.

The rearrangement joins TRBV5-6 to TRBJ2-5; 14 bases fit TRBD2. This CDR3 is 15 amino acids long. Germline trimming cut 4 bases from V and 5 bases from J; bases unmatched to any gene: 4. Looked up from germline, CDR1 is SGHDT and CDR2 is YYEEEE. CDR3 in amino acids: CASSLRLAGGETQYF. In DNA, the CDR3 is TGTGCCAGCAGCCTCCGACTAGCGGGGGGGGAGACCCAGTACTTC.

The rearrangement links TRBV5-6 to TRBJ1-1; D might be TRBD1 (5 bases). The length of the CDR3 is 15 residues. Looked up from germline, CDR1 is SGHDT and CDR2 is YYEEEE. The ends were cut back, 2 bases at V and 0 bases at J, with 11 bases in the middle. In nucleotides, the CDR3 is TGTGCCAGCAGCTTAACAGGCGACATGAACACTGAAGCTTTCTTT. As protein: CASSLTGDMNTEAFF.

The chain has TRBV6-6 and TRBJ2-7; tentatively, D is TRBD1 (6 bases). This CDR3 is 13 amino acids long. Germline CDR1 MNHNY, CDR2 SVGAGI (reference sequence). V dropped 10 bases and J dropped 0 bases, with 13 bases sitting between them. CDR3 nucleotide sequence: TGTGCCAACACAGGGAGCCCCTCCTACGAGCAGTACTTC. It translates to CANTGSPSYEQYF.